One and the same sample provided the 27 T cell receptor beta chains below, sequenced in a study of blood T cell repertoires in COVID-19. TCRdb keeps only in-frame clones here, not all; method: immunoSEQ multiplex PCR. The table records about 68,000 clones, 90% of them present only once. The sequenced material came from peripheral blood. The receptor source for this set is a human donor in a cohort sampled during active COVID-19.

The rearrangement joins TRBV5-1 to TRBJ2-7; maybe TRBD1 (5 bases). Germline CDR1 and CDR2: SGHRS and YFSETQ. The V and J ends lost 0 bases and 4 bases respectively, with 11 bases between them. This CDR3 comprises 14 residues. CDR3 loop: CASSLGQLRYEQYF. DNA for the CDR3: TGCGCCAGCAGCTTGGGACAGCTCCGGTACGAGCAGTACTTC.

The rearrangement links TRBV30 to TRBJ2-2; TRBD1 matches 7 bases. Germline CDR1 GTSNPN, CDR2 SVGIG (reference sequence). V was clipped by 2 bases and J by 1 base; unmatched bases: 4. CDR3 size: 15 residues. The CDR3 sequence: CAWSLGQKNTGELFF. The CDR3 bases are TGTGCCTGGAGTCTGGGACAGAAGAACACCGGGGAGCTGTTTTTT.

This chain links TRBV19 with TRBJ2-1; 8 bases are a match to TRBD2. The CDR3 is 15 amino acids. The junction had 2 bases not matched to a gene; V was cut back by 4 bases and J by 0 bases. In germline, CDR1 is LNHDA, CDR2 SQIVND (reference sequence). CDR3 coding DNA: TGTGCCAGTAGTACCAGCGGGGGCTCCTACAATGAGCAGTTCTTC. It translates to CASSTSGGSYNEQFF.

This chain connects TRBV6-6 to TRBJ2-7; 7 positions match TRBD1. Germline lookup yields CDR1 MNHNY and CDR2 SVGAGI (reference sequence). The CDR3 covers 14 residues. J lost 1 base, V lost 5 bases, and 5 bases had no gene match. The CDR3 region is CASSPGGQSYEQYF. CDR3 in DNA: TGTGCCAGCAGTCCAGGGGGACAGTCCTACGAGCAGTACTTC.

The CDR3 here is CASSYGGATDTQYF. As DNA, the CDR3 is TGTGCCAGCAGTTACGGCGGAGCAACAGATACGCAGTATTTT. This chain links TRBV6-5 with TRBJ2-3; D uncertain. The CDR3 length is 14 residues. Trimming took 2 bases from V and 3 from J, leaving 9 bases between them. Germline values: CDR1 MNHEY, CDR2 SVGAGI.

The V and J genes are TRBV6-6 and TRBJ1-1; TRBD1 might be the D (5 bases). The CDR3 consists of 13 residues. Germline-derived CDR1 and CDR2 are MNHNY and SVGAGI (reference sequence). V lost 5 bases, J lost 1 base, and 8 bases lay in between. This chain's CDR3 is CASSPTANTEAFF. The CDR3 region has the DNA TGTGCCAGCAGTCCGACAGCGAACACTGAAGCTTTCTTT.

V usage is TRBV6-6 and J usage is TRBJ1-2; D remains ambiguous. There are 16 residues in the CDR3. The V gene's germline CDR1 is MNHNY and CDR2 SVGAGI (reference sequence). Trimming shortened V by 4 bases and J by 4 bases, and 19 bases separated the two germline ends. In DNA, the CDR3 is TGTGCCAGCAGTTCCTCGACGGATATACTAGGCTATGGCTACACCTTC. This translates into CASSSSTDILGYGYTF.

The V call is TRBV24-1, the J call TRBJ2-2; 7 bases agree with TRBD1. There are 21 residues in the CDR3. After removal of 2 bases from V and 10 bases from J, the junction contained 27 bases not matched to a gene. CDR1 and CDR2 from the germline V gene are KGHDR and SFDVKD. The CDR3: CATSDSKAASREKGASEELFF. CDR3 DNA sequence: TGTGCCACCAGTGATTCGAAGGCAGCGAGCCGTGAGAAGGGGGCCTCGGAGGAGCTGTTTTTT.

This chain joins TRBV28 and TRBJ1-4; D remains ambiguous. Trimming took off 2 bases at V and 8 bases at J, with 15 bases between the two ends. CDR1 is MDHEN and CDR2 is SYDVKM in the germline V gene. The CDR3 runs 15 residues. CDR3 sequence (DNA): TGTGCCAGCAGTTTAGCCCTCTATGCTCCCGAAAAACTGTTTTTT. Translating gives CASSLALYAPEKLFF.

The J gene is TRBJ1-4, the V gene TRBV10-1, with 10 bases fitting TRBD1. The CDR3 covers 21 residues. Germline CDR1 reads WNHNN; CDR2 reads SYGVQD (reference sequence). V lost 4 bases, J lost 2 bases, and 19 bases stayed unmatched. The CDR3 region has the DNA TGCGCCAGCAGTGTTAGTTCGGGGGGGACAGGGGTCGTTGGCACTAATGAAAAACTGTTTTTT. This codes for CASSVSSGGTGVVGTNEKLFF.

The count of this clone is one. V gene TRBV19 combines with J gene TRBJ2-5, with D perhaps matching TRBD1 (6 bases). This CDR3 spans 14 amino acids. V lost 6 bases, J lost 2 bases, and 13 bases lay in between. Germline V gene sequence: CDR1 LNHDA, CDR2 SQIVND (reference sequence). CDR3 amino acids: CASSAQGVQETQYF. The CDR3 DNA reads as TGTGCCAGTAGCGCACAGGGAGTACAAGAGACCCAGTACTTC.

This chain joins TRBV3-1 (or the pseudogene TRBV3-2) and TRBJ1-1; a possible D gene is TRBD1 (5 bases). Germline CDR1 reads LGHDT; CDR2 reads YNNKEL (reference sequence). With 0 bases removed from V and 1 base from J, the gap between germline ends came to 9 bases. The CDR3 is 15 amino acids. The CDR3 loop reads CASSQDRGGNTEAFF. Here the CDR3 DNA reads TGTGCCAGCAGCCAAGATCGGGGGGGGAACACTGAAGCTTTCTTT.

The chain recombines TRBV6-5 with TRBJ2-3; 8 bases line up with TRBD1. After removal of 2 bases from V and 5 bases from J, the junction contained 9 bases not matched to a gene. Germline values: CDR1 MNHEY, CDR2 SVGAGI. This CDR3 has 16 amino acids. Here the CDR3 DNA reads TGTGCCAGCAGTTACGATGGGGCAGGGGGCCGAGATACGCAGTATTTT. This codes for CASSYDGAGGRDTQYF.

The chain carries TRBV3-1 (or the pseudogene TRBV3-2) and TRBJ1-2; a weak D match, TRBD1 (6 bases). The length of the CDR3 is 13 residues. The V end was cut by 3 bases, the J end by 1 base, with 6 bases between. Germline V CDR1 and CDR2: LGHDT, YNNKEL (reference sequence). The CDR3 coding sequence is TGTGCCAGCAGCCAGGACAGTAACTATGGCTACACCTTC. Translated, it gives CASSQDSNYGYTF.

This chain links TRBV18 with TRBJ2-3; TRBD1 aligns across 11 bases. The CDR3 totals 16 residues. The germline gives CDR1 KGHSH, CDR2 LQKENI. V was pared by 4 bases and J by 5 bases, with 8 bases of the junction left unmatched. The CDR3 reads CASSLGTGGTRDTQYF. The CDR3, as DNA: TGTGCCAGCTCACTCGGGACAGGGGGTACAAGAGATACGCAGTATTTT.

V is TRBV30 and J is TRBJ2-1; TRBD2 matches 13 bases. The CDR3 covers 17 residues. In germline, CDR1 is GTSNPN, CDR2 SVGIG (reference sequence). V trimming: 5 bases; J trimming: 0 bases; junction bases outside the gene matches: 7. For the CDR3, the DNA is TGTGCCTGGCGACGCCGACTAGCGGGGGGCTCCTACAATGAGCAGTTCTTC. Translation gives CAWRRRLAGGSYNEQFF. The full variable domain, in which reference TRBV30 and TRBJ2-1 provide the parts outside the CDR3, is SQTIHQWPATLVQPVGSPLSLECTVEGTSNPNLYWYRQAAGRGLQLLFYSVGIGQISSEVPQNLSASRPQDRQFILSSKKLLLSDSGFYLCAWRRRLAGGSYNEQFFGPGTRLTVL.

This chain uses TRBV5-1 with TRBJ2-3; a possible D gene is TRBD2 (5 bases). The CDR3 consists of 13 residues. CDR1 is SGHRS, CDR2 YFSETQ, per germline. Trimming cost V 3 bases and J 4 bases, with 9 bases left between them. CDR3 coding DNA: TGCGCCAGCAGCTGGAGCGGCGCAGATACGCAGTATTTT. This gives the protein CASSWSGADTQYF.

This chain joins TRBV27 and TRBJ1-1; D call uncertain. Trimming removed 0 bases at V and 7 bases at J, with 6 bases between. The V gene's germline CDR1 is MNHEY and CDR2 SMNVEV (reference sequence). The CDR3 consists of 12 residues. CDR3 in amino acids: CASSLSGREAFF. For the CDR3, the DNA is TGTGCCAGCAGTTTATCGGGCCGTGAAGCTTTCTTT.

The chain joins TRBV10-2 to TRBJ2-1; weak D call: TRBD1 (6 bases). Germline V CDR1 and CDR2: WSHSY, SAAADI. V gave up 8 bases and J gave up 0 bases, with 11 bases separating them. This CDR3 is built from 14 residues. The DNA for the CDR3 is TGCGCCAGCTTTGACAGGAGCTCCTACAATGAGCAGTTCTTC. Translation: CASFDRSSYNEQFF.

V usage is TRBV7-9 and J usage is TRBJ2-1, with a tentative D call TRBD2 (5 bases). This CDR3 spans 14 amino acids. Germline values: CDR1 SEHNR, CDR2 FQNEAQ (reference sequence). V was shortened by 8 bases and J by 0 bases, with 11 bases between the two germline ends. This CDR3 reads CASVTSVSYNEQFF. CDR3 DNA: TGTGCCAGCGTAACTAGTGTCTCCTACAATGAGCAGTTCTTC.

The chain couples TRBV6-4 to TRBJ1-1; D unclear. In germline, CDR1 is MRHNA, CDR2 SNTAGT. V lost 4 bases and J 3 bases, leaving 9 bases between the germline ends. The CDR3 totals 13 residues. CDR3 coding DNA: TGTGCCAGCAGTGCCAGAGAGGACACTGAAGCTTTCTTT. Protein sequence: CASSAREDTEAFF.

This chain links TRBV4-3 with TRBJ2-3, with TRBD2 as a possible D gene (6 bases). The CDR3 loop spans 15 amino acids. V gave up 2 bases and J gave up 1 base, with 10 bases separating them. Looked up from germline, CDR1 is LGHNA and CDR2 is YSLEER. CDR3 coding DNA: TGCGCCAGCAGCCAAAAGTGGAGGGGCACAGATACGCAGTATTTT. This codes for CASSQKWRGTDTQYF.

CDR3 protein: CASSFGTNQETQYF. Written as DNA, the CDR3 is TGCGCCAGCAGCTTCGGGACAAATCAAGAGACCCAGTACTTC. The rearrangement uses TRBV5-1 and TRBJ2-5, with a tentative D call TRBD1 (6 bases). Germline-derived CDR1 and CDR2 are SGHRS and YFSETQ. Trimming took off 2 bases at V and 2 bases at J, with 10 bases between the two ends. The CDR3 sequence is 14 residues long.

The genes are TRBV4-2 and TRBJ1-1; D possibly corresponds to TRBD1 (6 bases). Germline values: CDR1 LGHNA, CDR2 YNFKEQ. The CDR3 has 13 residues. V lost 4 bases, J lost 6 bases, and 12 bases lay in between. CDR3 region: CASSRGQTAEAFF. CDR3 coding DNA: TGTGCCAGCAGCCGGGGGCAAACGGCTGAAGCTTTCTTT.

The J gene is TRBJ2-3, the V gene TRBV9; D possibly corresponds to TRBD2 (7 bases). Looked up from germline, CDR1 is SGDLS and CDR2 is YYNGEE. Deletions cut 0 bases from V and 4 bases from J, with 18 bases between. This CDR3 has 17 residues. CDR3 region: CASSVAGGGPPSDTQYF. In nucleotides, the CDR3 is TGTGCCAGCAGCGTAGCAGGCGGGGGCCCCCCCTCAGATACGCAGTATTTT.

The rearrangement links TRBV11-1 to TRBJ2-2; TRBD2 agrees at 7 bases. The CDR3 has 15 amino acids. Looked up from germline, CDR1 is SGHAT and CDR2 is FQDESV (reference sequence). J lost 5 bases, V lost 5 bases, and 8 bases had no gene match. The CDR3, as DNA: TGTGCCAGCAGCCCTGACGGGGGGTTGACCGGGGAGCTGTTTTTT. Protein sequence: CASSPDGGLTGELFF.

This chain joins TRBV3-1 (or the pseudogene TRBV3-2) and TRBJ2-7; D is undetermined. Trimming left V 1 base short and J 3 bases short, with 4 bases between. The CDR3 length is 12 residues. CDR1 is LGHDT, CDR2 YNNKEL, per germline (reference sequence). CDR3 region: CASSQAVYEQYF. The CDR3, as DNA: TGTGCCAGCAGCCAAGCAGTCTACGAGCAGTACTTC.